The rows below give T cell receptor beta chains drawn from one sample of a study of graft-versus-host responses after intestinal transplantation. The data were produced by immunoSEQ multiplex PCR, yet TCRdb's version contains in-frame clones alone and is incomplete. The profile shows around 90,000 clones, roughly 92% of them singletons. These TCRs are of unknown antigen specificity. The sample in question was unstimulated CD4+ T cells sorted from spleen or lymph node cells, obtained before intestinal transplant. The receptors were gathered from a human donor who received an intestinal transplant. Each CDR3 is given with its conserved first and last residue. The order of the fields is D gene, clone size, CDR3 length, V gene, J gene, CDR3 DNA, CDR3 protein. D genes are given only for firm matches. Not every row has a clone size; where given, it reads once, few, many or a size class.

.	.	18	TRBV30	TRBJ2-1	TGTGCCTGGAGTAGACGGAGTAGCGGAGTTCGGACCTACAATGAGCAGTTCTTC	CAWSRRSSGVRTYNEQFF
TRBD1	.	14	TRBV15	TRBJ2-7	TGTGCCACCAGCGGGGACAGAATCTTCTACGAGCAGTACTTC	CATSGDRIFYEQYF
.	few	16	TRBV4-1	TRBJ1-3	TGCGCCAGCAGCCAAGAGACACGTCCCATCGGGGACACCATATATTTT	CASSQETRPIGDTIYF
.	few	14	TRBV5-1	TRBJ1-2	TGCGCCAGCAGCGCAACGGACCTAGGATCTGGCTACACCTTC	CASSATDLGSGYTF
.	.	12	TRBV5-6	TRBJ1-4	TGTGCCAGCAGCCTTGGCGGGGGAAAACTGTTTTTT	CASSLGGGKLFF
.	.	14	TRBV6-5	TRBJ2-7	TGTGCCAGCAGTTATGGGGGAACCCCCTACGAGCAGTACTTC	CASSYGGTPYEQYF
TRBD2	.	17	TRBV7-9	TRBJ2-7	TGTGCCAGCAGCTTGGTCCACATGAGGGAGGGGTCCTACGAGCAGTACTTC	CASSLVHMREGSYEQYF
.	.	17	TRBV21-1	TRBJ2-7	TGTGCCAGCAGCAAAGCGCTTTGGAGCGATAGCTCCTACGAGCAGTACTTC	CASSKALWSDSSYEQYF
TRBD1	.	15	TRBV18	TRBJ1-1	TGTGCCAGCTCACCGAGGAGGGGGCCGAACACTGAAGCTTTCTTT	CASSPRRGPNTEAFF
.	.	15	TRBV5-1	TRBJ2-7	TGCGCCAGCAGCTTTGGGTTCGGCAGGACATACGAGCAGTACTTC	CASSFGFGRTYEQYF
.	.	13	TRBV2	TRBJ1-6	TGTGCCAGCAGGGACAGCTTAAATTCACCCCTCCACTTT	CASRDSLNSPLHF
TRBD2	.	15	TRBV4-1	TRBJ2-3	TGCGCCAGCAGCCCTAGCGGGATCGTCACAGATACGCAGTATTTT	CASSPSGIVTDTQYF
.	.	15	TRBV4-2	TRBJ1-2	TGTGCCAGCAGCCAAGGTGGCAGGGCCGACTATGGCTACACCTTC	CASSQGGRADYGYTF
.	.	12	TRBV6-5	TRBJ2-2	TGTGCCACTTGTTTCGACACCGGGGAGCTGTTTTTT	CATCFDTGELFF
.	.	16	TRBV6-1	TRBJ2-1	TGTGCCAGCAGTGAACCCGGACTACTCTCCTACAGTGAGCAGTTCTTC	CASSEPGLLSYSEQFF
TRBD1	.	14	TRBV6-1	TRBJ2-1	TGTGCCAGCAGGGGGGACAGGTTCTACAATGAGCAGTTCTTC	CASRGDRFYNEQFF
TRBD2	once	19	TRBV6-1	TRBJ2-1	TGTGCCAGCAGTGAATTGGCGGGAGGGACCTCCAGCTCCTACAATGAGCAGTTCTTC	CASSELAGGTSSSYNEQFF
.	.	15	TRBV5-4	TRBJ2-7	TGTGCCAGCAGCCACGCAGTAGGGACTCACTACGAGCAGTACTTC	CASSHAVGTHYEQYF
.	.	15	TRBV28	TRBJ2-3	TGTGCCAGCAGTGACGGGCCGATCCTCACAGATACGCAGTATTTT	CASSDGPILTDTQYF
.	once	14	TRBV6-1	TRBJ1-1	TGTGCCAGCATTTACAGGCGCCTGAACACTGAAGCTTTCTTT	CASIYRRLNTEAFF
.	.	13	TRBV11-2	TRBJ2-3	TGTGCCAGCAGACGACAGGTGGGAGATACGCAGTATTTT	CASRRQVGDTQYF
.	once	15	TRBV5-1	TRBJ2-7	TGCGCCAGCAGCTCGGCGCAGACAGGAAGCTACGAGCAGTACTTC	CASSSAQTGSYEQYF
.	.	15	TRBV5-1	TRBJ2-5	TGCGCCAGCAGCTCCTCCCAGGGAATTCAAGAGACCCAGTACTTC	CASSSSQGIQETQYF
.	few	15	TRBV5-1	TRBJ2-7	TGCGCCAGCAGCTTGGGCGGGACCTACTCCTACGAGCAGTACTTC	CASSLGGTYSYEQYF
.	.	15	TRBV6-6	TRBJ2-7	TGTGCCAGCAGTTACTCGATCGTATATTCCTACGAGCAGTACTTC	CASSYSIVYSYEQYF
TRBD2	.	13	TRBV11-2	TRBJ2-3	TGTGCCAGCAGCTCCAGCGGGAGAGATACGCAGTATTTT	CASSSSGRDTQYF
.	.	14	TRBV5-1	TRBJ1-4	TGCGCCAGCAGCGCGTCAGCCTCAAATGAAAAACTGTTTTTT	CASSASASNEKLFF
.	.	18	TRBV10-3	TRBJ2-2	TGTGCCATCAGATTCGGTGTTCTAGGGACGCCGAACACCGGGGAGCTGTTTTTT	CAIRFGVLGTPNTGELFF
.	.	12	TRBV28	TRBJ1-2	TGTGCCAGCAGTTTCGGGGTGGGCGGCTACACCTTC	CASSFGVGGYTF
.	.	18	TRBV28	TRBJ2-4	TGTGCCAGCAGGACCAGACAGGGTTGGGGACTAGCCAAAAACATTCAGTACTTC	CASRTRQGWGLAKNIQYF
.	.	12	TRBV7-9	TRBJ2-2	TGTGCCAGCAGCTTAGTCTTCGGGGAGCTGTTTTTT	CASSLVFGELFF
.	.	12	TRBV29-1	TRBJ1-1	TGCAGCGTTGAGAAGCAGGGCACTGAAGCTTTCTTT	CSVEKQGTEAFF
.	once	15	TRBV7-6	TRBJ2-2	TGTGCCAGCAGCTTAAATAGACCGAACACCGGGGAGCTGTTTTTT	CASSLNRPNTGELFF
.	once	14	TRBV11-2	TRBJ1-1	TGTGCCAGCAGCTTAAACCCACAGGCAGGCCCAGTCTTCTTT	CASSLNPQAGPVFF
TRBD2	.	14	TRBV6-1	TRBJ2-1	TGTGCCAGCACCACCCCTGGGACTAGCAATGAGCAGTTCTTC	CASTTPGTSNEQFF
TRBD1	.	16	TRBV5-6	TRBJ2-7	TGTGCCAGCAGCCGACGGCTGGGGACAGGGGGCGACGAGCAGTACTTC	CASSRRLGTGGDEQYF
.	.	13	TRBV6-5	TRBJ2-4	TGTGCCAGCAGTTACGGGGGGGCGAACATTCAGTACTTC	CASSYGGANIQYF
.	.	17	TRBV4-1	TRBJ2-6	TGCGCCAGCAGCCGCCAGGGACTGTCCTCTGGGGCCAACGTCCTGACTTTC	CASSRQGLSSGANVLTF
.	.	14	TRBV6-1	TRBJ1-4	TGTGCCAGCGTAGGAACGACAGTAGAAGAAAAACTGTTTTTT	CASVGTTVEEKLFF
TRBD2	.	15	TRBV9	TRBJ2-1	TGTGCCAGCAGCGTGAGCGGGGTGACTTACAATGAGCAGTTCTTC	CASSVSGVTYNEQFF
TRBD1	.	14	TRBV19	TRBJ1-1	TGTGCCAGCATGCCGGGACAGGGGGCGGCGGAAGCTTTCTTT	CASMPGQGAAEAFF
TRBD2	.	14	TRBV2	TRBJ2-2	TGTGCCAGCGCTAGCGGGAGCATCACCGGGGAGCTGTTTTTT	CASASGSITGELFF
TRBD1	.	11	TRBV2	TRBJ1-1	TGTGCCAGCAGATTACAGGGGGCCGCTTTCTTT	CASRLQGAAFF
.	.	14	TRBV11-1	TRBJ2-3	TGTGCCAGCAGCTTGGATCTCCGCACAGATACGCAGTATTTT	CASSLDLRTDTQYF
.	.	15	TRBV6-5	TRBJ1-1	TGTGCCAGCAGTGTGGTTCCAGTCGGGAACACTGAAGCTTTCTTT	CASSVVPVGNTEAFF
TRBD2	.	13	TRBV10-2	TRBJ2-7	TGCGCCAGCAAGAAGCGGGGCTCCGGCGAGCAGTACTTC	CASKKRGSGEQYF
.	.	17	TRBV30	TRBJ1-2	TGTGCCTGGAGTGTAGGGAGAGGAGTCGCTGGCGACTATGGCTACACCTTC	CAWSVGRGVAGDYGYTF
.	.	16	TRBV6-5	TRBJ1-2	TGTGCCAGCAGTTCTATGGACGGGAGAGGTAACTATGGCTACACCTTC	CASSSMDGRGNYGYTF
TRBD2	.	17	TRBV29-1	TRBJ2-1	TGCAGCGTCAGGGGTTCTAGCGGGAGGCACCGATACAATGAGCAGTTCTTC	CSVRGSSGRHRYNEQFF
TRBD1	.	12	TRBV30	TRBJ1-1	TGTGCCTGGAGTGTACGGGACAGGGAAGCTTTCTTT	CAWSVRDREAFF
.	.	11	TRBV9	TRBJ2-7	TGTGCCAGCAGCCCCCACTACGAGCAGTACTTC	CASSPHYEQYF
TRBD2	.	14	TRBV6-1	TRBJ2-7	TGTGCCAGCAGTGATAGCGGGAGGGTCCACGAGCAGTACTTC	CASSDSGRVHEQYF